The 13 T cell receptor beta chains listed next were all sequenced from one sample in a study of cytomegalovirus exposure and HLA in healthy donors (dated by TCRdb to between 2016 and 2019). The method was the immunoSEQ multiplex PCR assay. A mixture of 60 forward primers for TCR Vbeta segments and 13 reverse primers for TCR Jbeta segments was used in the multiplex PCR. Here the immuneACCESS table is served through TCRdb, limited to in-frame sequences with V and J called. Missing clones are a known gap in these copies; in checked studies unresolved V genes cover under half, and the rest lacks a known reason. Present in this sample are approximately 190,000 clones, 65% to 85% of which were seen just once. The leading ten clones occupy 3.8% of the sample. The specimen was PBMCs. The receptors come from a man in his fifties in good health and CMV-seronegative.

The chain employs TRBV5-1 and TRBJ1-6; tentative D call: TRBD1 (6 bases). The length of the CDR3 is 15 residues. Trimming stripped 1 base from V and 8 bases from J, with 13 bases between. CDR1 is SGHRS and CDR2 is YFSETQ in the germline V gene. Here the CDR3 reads CASSLRGTADSPLHF. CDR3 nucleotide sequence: TGCGCCAGCAGCTTGAGGGGGACGGCGGATTCACCCCTCCACTTT.

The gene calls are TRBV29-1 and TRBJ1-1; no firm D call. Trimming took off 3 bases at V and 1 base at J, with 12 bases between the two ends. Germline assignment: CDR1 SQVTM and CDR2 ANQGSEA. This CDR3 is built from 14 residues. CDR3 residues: CSVEGPPSNTEAFF. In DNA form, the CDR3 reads TGCAGCGTTGAGGGCCCTCCCTCGAACACTGAAGCTTTCTTT.

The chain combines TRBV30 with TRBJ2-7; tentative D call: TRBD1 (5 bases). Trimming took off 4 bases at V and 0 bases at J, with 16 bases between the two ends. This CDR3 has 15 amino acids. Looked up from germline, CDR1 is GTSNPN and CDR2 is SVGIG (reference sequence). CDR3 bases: TGTGCCTGGAAACCAGGGCCCCGAACCTCCTACGAGCAGTACTTC. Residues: CAWKPGPRTSYEQYF.

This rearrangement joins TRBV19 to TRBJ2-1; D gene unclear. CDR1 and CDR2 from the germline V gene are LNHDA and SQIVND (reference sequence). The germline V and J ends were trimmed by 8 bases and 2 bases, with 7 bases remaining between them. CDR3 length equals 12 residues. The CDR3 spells CASGTAYNEQFF. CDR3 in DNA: TGTGCCAGTGGTACAGCCTACAATGAGCAGTTCTTC.

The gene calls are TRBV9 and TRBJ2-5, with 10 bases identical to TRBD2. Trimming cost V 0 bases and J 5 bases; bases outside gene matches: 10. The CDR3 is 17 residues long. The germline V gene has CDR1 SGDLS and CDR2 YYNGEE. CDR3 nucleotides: TGTGCCAGCAGCGTAGCTAAGGCTAGCGGGGGTCGGGAGACCCAGTACTTC. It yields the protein CASSVAKASGGRETQYF.

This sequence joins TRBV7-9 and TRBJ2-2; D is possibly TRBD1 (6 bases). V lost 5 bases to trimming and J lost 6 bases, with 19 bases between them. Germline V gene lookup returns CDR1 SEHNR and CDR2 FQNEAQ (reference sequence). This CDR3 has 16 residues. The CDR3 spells CASSNGQLTRAGELFF. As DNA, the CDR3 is TGTGCCAGCAGCAACGGACAGCTAACGAGGGCCGGGGAGCTGTTTTTT.

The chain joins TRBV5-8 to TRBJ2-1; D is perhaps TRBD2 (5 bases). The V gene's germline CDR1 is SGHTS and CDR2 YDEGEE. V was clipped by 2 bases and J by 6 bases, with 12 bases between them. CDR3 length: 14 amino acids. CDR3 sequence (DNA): TGTGCCAGCAGCTTCTTACTAGGGAGCAATGAGCAGTTCTTC. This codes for CASSFLLGSNEQFF.

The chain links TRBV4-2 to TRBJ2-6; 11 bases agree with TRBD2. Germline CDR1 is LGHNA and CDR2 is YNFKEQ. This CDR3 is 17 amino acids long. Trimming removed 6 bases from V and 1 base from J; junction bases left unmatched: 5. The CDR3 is CASRIAGGPSGANVLTF. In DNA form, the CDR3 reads TGTGCCAGCAGAATAGCGGGGGGGCCGTCTGGGGCCAACGTCCTGACTTTC.

CDR3 nucleotides: TGTGCCAGCAGCTCAGAGCGGGGGGCAAAGACCCAGTACTTC. Translated: CASSSERGAKTQYF. The genes are TRBV7-2 and TRBJ2-5; 9 bases agree with TRBD2. The CDR3 sequence is 14 residues long. After removal of 4 bases from V and 6 bases from J, the junction contained 6 bases not matched to a gene. The germline gives CDR1 SGHTA, CDR2 FQGNSA.

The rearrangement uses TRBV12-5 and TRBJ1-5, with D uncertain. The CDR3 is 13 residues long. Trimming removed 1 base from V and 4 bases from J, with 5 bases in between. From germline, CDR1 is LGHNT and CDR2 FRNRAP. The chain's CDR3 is CASGLEENQPQHF. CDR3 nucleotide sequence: TGTGCTAGTGGTTTGGAAGAGAATCAGCCCCAGCATTTT.

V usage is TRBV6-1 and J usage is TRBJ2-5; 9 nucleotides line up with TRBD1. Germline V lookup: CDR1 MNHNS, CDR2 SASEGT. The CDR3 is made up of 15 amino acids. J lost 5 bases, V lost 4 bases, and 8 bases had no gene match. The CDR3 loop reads CASSATGGGGETQYF. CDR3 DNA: TGTGCCAGCAGTGCTACAGGGGGCGGAGGTGAGACCCAGTACTTC.

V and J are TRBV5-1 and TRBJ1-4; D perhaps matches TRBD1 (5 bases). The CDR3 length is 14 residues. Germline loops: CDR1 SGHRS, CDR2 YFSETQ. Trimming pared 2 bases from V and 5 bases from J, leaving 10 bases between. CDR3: CASSLGTLNEKLFF. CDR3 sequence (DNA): TGCGCCAGCAGCTTAGGGACTCTAAATGAAAAACTGTTTTTT.

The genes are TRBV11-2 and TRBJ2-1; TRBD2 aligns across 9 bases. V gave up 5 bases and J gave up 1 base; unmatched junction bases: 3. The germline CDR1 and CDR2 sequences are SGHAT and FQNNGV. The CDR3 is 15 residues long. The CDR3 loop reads CASSRSGGSYNEQFF. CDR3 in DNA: TGTGCCAGCAGCCGAAGCGGGGGGTCCTACAATGAGCAGTTCTTC.